The 31 T cell receptor beta chains in this list originate from one sample, sequenced in a study of CD8 T cells in ankylosing spondylitis. In TCRdb, the 5' RACE reads were re-called with MiXCR into one record per CDR3 protein. The sample lists roughly 200,000 distinct CDR3 sequences, about 26% occurring once. Source material: blood, either unsorted or a sorted T cell fraction (not recorded which). The receptors here all came from a male donor with ankylosing spondylitis or in good health (not recorded which).

This clonotype was observed many times. The chain carries TRBV20-1 and TRBJ1-1, with D possibly being TRBD1 (5 bases). CDR1 is DFQATT, CDR2 SNEGSKA, per germline (reference sequence). There are 13 residues in the CDR3. The V gene lost 6 bases and the J gene lost 11 bases, with 22 bases spanning the gap. CDR3 amino acids: CSASQQGRRSAFF. The CDR3 DNA sequence: TGCAGTGCGAGTCAGCAGGGTAGACGTTCGGCTTTCTTT.

This clonotype has just a few counts. The chain employs TRBV20-1 and TRBJ2-1, with a tentative D call TRBD2 (5 bases). V gave up 3 bases and J gave up 5 bases, with 17 bases separating them. The germline V gene encodes CDR1 DFQATT and CDR2 SNEGSKA (reference sequence). The CDR3 is made up of 15 amino acids. The CDR3 region has the DNA TGCAGTGCTAGGCGCGGGCACACTCTTGACAATGAGCAGTTCTTC. Translation gives CSARRGHTLDNEQFF.

The chain joins TRBV9 to TRBJ2-3; D is undetermined. Germline V lookup: CDR1 SGDLS, CDR2 YYNGEE. The CDR3 is made up of 14 amino acids. V lost 0 bases, J lost 3 bases, and 8 bases lay in between. CDR3: CASSVVWGTDTQYF. The CDR3 nucleotides are TGTGCCAGCAGCGTAGTTTGGGGAACAGATACGCAGTATTTT.

This clonotype has only a few counts. The chain links TRBV11-1 to TRBJ1-4; D is possibly TRBD1 (5 bases). V was trimmed by 3 bases and J by 4 bases, leaving 21 bases between them. The CDR3 totals 18 residues. CDR1 SGHAT and CDR2 FQDESV come from the germline V gene (reference sequence). This CDR3 is CASSFSGRARLGNEKLFF. In DNA form, the CDR3 reads TGTGCCAGCAGCTTTTCCGGCAGGGCTCGGCTGGGTAATGAAAAACTGTTTTTT.

This clonotype was observed many times. This chain joins TRBV5-1 and TRBJ2-5; D gene unclear. The germline gives CDR1 SGHRS, CDR2 YFSETQ. Trimming shortened V by 5 bases and J by 5 bases, and 10 bases separated the two germline ends. This CDR3 has 12 residues. CDR3 nucleotide sequence: TGCGCCAGCAGACTTGCGGAGGAGACCCAGTACTTC. Translation: CASRLAEETQYF.

The rearrangement links TRBV5-6 to TRBJ2-2; perhaps TRBD1 as D (5 bases). Germline CDR1 reads SGHDT; CDR2 reads YYEEEE. The CDR3 consists of 13 residues. The V end was cut by 1 base, the J end by 6 bases, with 7 bases between. The CDR3 sequence: CASSLFRAGELFF. Written as DNA, the CDR3 is TGTGCCAGCAGCTTGTTCAGGGCCGGGGAGCTGTTTTTT.

CDR3 in DNA: TGCAGCGGCAATCGTGGAGGGCTCGGAGGAGATACGCAGTATTTT. Its protein is CSGNRGGLGGDTQYF. The rearrangement joins TRBV29-1 to TRBJ2-3; D might be TRBD2 (6 bases). Trimming cost V 7 bases and J 5 bases, with 22 bases left between them. The CDR3 totals 15 residues. In germline, CDR1 is SQVTM, CDR2 ANQGSEA.

The table lists this clonotype with a few counts. The gene calls are TRBV20-1 and TRBJ2-5, with D perhaps matching TRBD1 (5 bases). Between the trimmed V and J ends, which lost 3 bases and 4 bases, there was a span of 12 bases. CDR3 length: 13 amino acids. Germline CDR1 DFQATT, CDR2 SNEGSKA (reference sequence). CDR3 sequence: CSARGQLVETQYF. In nucleotides, the CDR3 is TGCAGTGCTAGGGGGCAACTGGTAGAGACCCAGTACTTC.

There are many counts of this clonotype. This rearrangement joins TRBV20-1 to TRBJ2-7; TRBD2 matches at 9 bases. V lost 0 bases to trimming and J lost 7 bases; unmatched junction nucleotides: 10. The length of the CDR3 is 15 residues. Germline V gives CDR1 DFQATT, CDR2 SNEGSKA (reference sequence). CDR3 nucleotides: TGCAGTGCTAGAGATGCAGCAGCGGGAGGTGGTGAGCAGTACTTC. This gives the protein CSARDAAAGGGEQYF.

This clonotype was picked up many times. The gene calls are TRBV5-1 and TRBJ1-1; 8 nucleotides match TRBD1. The length of the CDR3 is 16 residues. The junction had 8 bases not matched to a gene; V was cut back by 4 bases and J by 0 bases. Germline V CDR1 and CDR2: SGHRS, YFSETQ. The CDR3 reads CASSPTTGAVNTEAFF. CDR3 bases: TGCGCCAGCAGCCCTACGACAGGGGCCGTGAACACTGAAGCTTTCTTT.

This clonotype was seen ten or more times. The CDR3 protein is CASSDTGTINSPLHF. CDR3 bases: TGTGCCAGCAGCGACACCGGGACAATCAATTCACCCCTCCACTTT. V usage is TRBV9 and J usage is TRBJ1-6; a weak D match, TRBD1 (6 bases). The germline V gene has CDR1 SGDLS and CDR2 YYNGEE. CDR3 length: 15 residues. The V end was cut by 3 bases, the J end by 7 bases, with 14 bases between.

This sequence joins TRBV20-1 and TRBJ2-5, with D perhaps TRBD1 (5 bases). Trimming took off 2 bases at V and 1 base at J, with 5 bases between the two ends. This CDR3 comprises 12 residues. Looked up from germline, CDR1 is DFQATT and CDR2 is SNEGSKA (reference sequence). The DNA of the CDR3 is TGCAGTGCTAGACAGGGCCAAGAGACCCAGTACTTC. Its protein product is CSARQGQETQYF.

This clonotype was seen at least ten times. V usage is TRBV10-3 and J usage is TRBJ2-5; tentatively, D is TRBD2 (6 bases). CDR1 ENHRY and CDR2 SYGVKD come from the germline V gene. The CDR3 has 14 amino acids. The V and J ends lost 4 bases and 4 bases respectively, with 13 bases between them. The CDR3 nucleotides are TGTGCCATCAGTGTGCCGGGAGCGGGAGAGACCCAGTACTTC. Translating it yields CAISVPGAGETQYF.

V and J are TRBV12-3 or TRBV12-4 and TRBJ2-6; D is uncertain. The CDR3 contains 13 residues. Trimming stripped 5 bases from V and 2 bases from J, with 4 bases between. CDR3 protein: CASSAAGANVLTF. The CDR3, as DNA: TGTGCCAGCAGTGCCGCTGGGGCCAACGTCCTGACTTTC.

V gene TRBV29-1 combines with J gene TRBJ2-1; 9 bases are shared with TRBD2. CDR3 length: 13 residues. J gave up 8 bases and V 2 bases, and 4 bases lay outside the gene matches. Germline V gene data show CDR1 as SQVTM and CDR2 as ANQGSEA. The chain's CDR3 is CSVEQAGGDEQFF. The CDR3 DNA follows: TGCAGCGTTGAACAAGCGGGGGGTGATGAGCAGTTCTTC.

The V gene is TRBV29-1, the J gene TRBJ2-3; D gene unclear. Trimming removed 8 bases at V and 5 bases at J, with 17 bases between. CDR3 length: 13 residues. Germline-derived CDR1 and CDR2 are SQVTM and ANQGSEA. The CDR3 here is CSSMTESQDTQYF. The DNA of the CDR3 is TGCAGCTCCATGACGGAGTCTCAAGATACGCAGTATTTT.

This clonotype was recorded many times. This rearrangement joins TRBV6-5 to TRBJ1-2; TRBD1 agrees at 8 bases. V trimming: 0 bases; J trimming: 6 bases; junction bases outside the gene matches: 3. This CDR3 contains 14 residues. CDR1 and CDR2 from the germline V gene are MNHEY and SVGAGI. This CDR3 reads CASSYSDRGDGYTF. The CDR3 DNA reads as TGTGCCAGCAGTTACTCCGACAGGGGAGATGGCTACACCTTC.

This clonotype came up a few times. The J gene is TRBJ2-7, the V gene TRBV20-1; the D call may be TRBD1 or TRBD2 (5 bases each). Germline CDR1 DFQATT, CDR2 SNEGSKA (reference sequence). V lost 6 bases and J lost 4, with 19 bases in between. This CDR3 has 14 amino acids. CDR3 loop: CSAAGADDAYEQYF. In DNA, the CDR3 is TGCAGTGCGGCCGGGGCCGACGACGCATACGAGCAGTACTTC.

This clonotype was observed many times. The chain is built from TRBV5-4 and TRBJ2-3, with D perhaps matching TRBD2 (6 bases). The CDR3 has 15 residues. V dropped 4 bases and J dropped 4 bases, with 16 bases sitting between them. Per germline, CDR1 SGHNT and CDR2 YYREEE (reference sequence). CDR3 nucleotide sequence: TGTGCCAGCAGCCCCCAGGCGGGAATGGCAGATACGCAGTATTTT. Translation: CASSPQAGMADTQYF. Together with reference TRBV5-4 and TRBJ2-3, the CDR3 gives the full variable domain: ETGVTQSPTHLIKTRGQQVTLRCSSQSGHNTVSWYQQALGQGPQFIFQYYREEENGRGNFPPRFSGLQFPNYSSELNVNALELDDSALYLCASSPQAGMADTQYFGPGTRLTVL.

V gene TRBV20-1 combines with J gene TRBJ1-2; D gene ambiguous. The CDR3 sequence is 12 residues long. In germline, CDR1 is DFQATT, CDR2 SNEGSKA (reference sequence). V was clipped by 6 bases and J by 6 bases, with 14 bases between them. CDR3 sequence reads: CSANAGSDGYTF. DNA for the CDR3: TGCAGTGCCAACGCAGGATCCGATGGCTACACCTTC.

V gene TRBV7-2 combines with J gene TRBJ2-1; 10 positions agree with TRBD2. V shed 2 bases and J 7 bases; nucleotides not matched to a gene: 8. The CDR3 spans 16 residues. CDR1 and CDR2 from the germline V gene are SGHTA and FQGNSA. CDR3 nucleotide sequence: TGTGCCAGCAGCTTAACAATGAGACTAGCGGGTAATGAGCAGTTCTTC. Its protein product is CASSLTMRLAGNEQFF.

This clonotype appeared a few times. V is TRBV29-1 and J is TRBJ2-4; D is possibly TRBD1 or TRBD2 (6 bases each). CDR1 and CDR2 (germline): SQVTM, ANQGSEA. Trimming left V 4 bases short and J 3 bases short, with 13 bases between. This CDR3 has 14 residues. Here the CDR3 reads CSVAGAEGKNIQYF. The CDR3 nucleotides read TGCAGCGTTGCGGGGGCGGAAGGCAAAAACATTCAGTACTTC.

The V and J genes are TRBV19 and TRBJ2-1; D remains ambiguous. V was clipped by 0 bases and J by 10 bases, with 13 bases between them. Germline values: CDR1 LNHDA, CDR2 SQIVND (reference sequence). There are 14 residues in the CDR3. CDR3 sequence (DNA): TGTGCCAGTAGTATAGATCCCCATATCGGCGAGCAGTTCTTC. Amino acid sequence: CASSIDPHIGEQFF.

This clonotype was seen ten or more times. The rearrangement joins TRBV12-3 or TRBV12-4 to TRBJ1-2; unclear D gene. The CDR3 covers 15 residues. Trimming pared 5 bases from V and 7 bases from J, leaving 20 bases between. The CDR3, as DNA: TGTGCCAGCAGTCCGGCGGTTAGGGTTTTTGGTGGCTACACCTTC. As protein: CASSPAVRVFGGYTF.

This clonotype was detected ten times or more. The CDR3 loop reads CSVADTNYGYTF. The CDR3 region has the DNA TGCAGCGTCGCGGACACTAACTATGGCTACACCTTC. The genes are TRBV29-1 and TRBJ1-2; D is perhaps TRBD1 (5 bases). Germline CDR1 is SQVTM and CDR2 is ANQGSEA. V was shortened by 6 bases and J by 0 bases, with 8 bases between the two germline ends. The length of the CDR3 is 12 residues. Variable domain in full (rest from reference TRBV29-1 and TRBJ1-2): SAVISQKPSRDICQRGTSLTIQCQVDSQVTMMFWYRQQPGQSLTLIATANQGSEATYESGFVIDKFPISRPNLTFSTLTVSNMSPEDSSIYLCSVADTNYGYTFGSGTRLTVV.

This clonotype was seen repeatedly, ten times or more. The chain couples TRBV29-1 to TRBJ2-2; 12 bases agree with TRBD2. The CDR3 runs 16 residues. Germline CDR1 reads SQVTM; CDR2 reads ANQGSEA. V was clipped by 4 bases and J by 2 bases; unmatched bases: 5. The CDR3 coding sequence is TGCAGCGTTGCTCTAGCGGGAGGGGTTAACACCGGGGAGCTGTTTTTT. Its translation: CSVALAGGVNTGELFF.

This clonotype was counted at least ten times. V usage is TRBV4-2 and J usage is TRBJ1-2, with TRBD1 matching 7 bases. This CDR3 region has 18 residues. The germline V gene encodes CDR1 LGHNA and CDR2 YNFKEQ. After removal of 2 bases from V and 2 bases from J, the junction contained 14 bases not matched to a gene. The CDR3 loop reads CASSQRKIVGTANYGYTF. The CDR3 DNA reads as TGTGCCAGCAGCCAACGTAAAATTGTAGGGACAGCGAACTATGGCTACACCTTC.

In its sample, this clonotype was seen many times. The genes are TRBV11-2 and TRBJ1-4, with D unresolved. In germline, CDR1 is SGHAT, CDR2 FQNNGV. CDR3 length: 14 amino acids. Trimming removed 5 bases at V and 4 bases at J, with 11 bases between. The CDR3 DNA sequence: TGTGCCAGCAGCGAAGGTTGGAATAATGAAAAACTGTTTTTT. It specifies CASSEGWNNEKLFF.

This clonotype was counted many times. The rearrangement joins TRBV2 to TRBJ2-7, with a weak D call TRBD1 (6 bases). This CDR3 contains 14 residues. The germline CDR1 and CDR2 sequences are SNHLY and FYNNEI. Trimming pared 4 bases from V and 2 bases from J, leaving 12 bases between. This CDR3 is CASSADRKTYEQYF. CDR3 bases: TGTGCCAGCAGTGCGGACAGAAAAACCTACGAGCAGTACTTC. The complete variable domain, with remaining parts taken from reference TRBV2 and TRBJ2-7, reads EPEVTQTPSHQVTQMGQEVILRCVPISNHLYFYWYRQILGQKVEFLVSFYNNEISEKSEIFDDQFSVERPDGSNFTLKIRSTKLEDSAMYFCASSADRKTYEQYFGPGTRLTVT.

This clonotype has more than one count but fewer than ten. V and J are TRBV6-1 and TRBJ2-7; 11 nucleotides align to TRBD2. Germline CDR1 is MNHNS and CDR2 is SASEGT. The CDR3 consists of 15 residues. With 6 bases clipped from V and 8 bases from J, the junction kept 12 bases outside the gene matches. The CDR3 DNA reads TGTGCCAGCAGCCTTTCGCTAGCGGGAGGAGGCAAGCAGTACTTC. Translating gives CASSLSLAGGGKQYF.

The table lists this clonotype with many counts. The V and J genes are TRBV3-1 and TRBJ2-7; D not resolved. CDR1 and CDR2 (germline): LGHDT, YNNKEL (reference sequence). This CDR3 region has 12 residues. With 1 base removed from V and 4 bases from J, the gap between germline ends came to 5 bases. CDR3 nucleotides: TGTGCCAGCAGCCAAGTAGTGTACGAGCAGTACTTC. This gives the protein CASSQVVYEQYF.